The rows below give T cell receptor beta chains drawn from one sample of a study of T cell changes during pregnancy in multiple sclerosis. Assay: immunoSEQ multiplex PCR; the TCRdb copy retains only in-frame clones and omits some. The sample records about 100,000 clones, 90% to 95% being singletons. Sequencing used peripheral blood, obtained before pregnancy. Receptor source: a female donor with multiple sclerosis, enrolled in a pregnancy study. Each CDR3 is given with its conserved first and last residue. A D gene is named only where the DNA matches it firmly.

J: TRBJ2-3
D: TRBD2
V: TRBV7-9
DNA: TGTGCCAGCACCTCTACTTCGTGGGAGGGCCCCACAGATACGCAGTATTTT
CDR3: CASTSTSWEGPTDTQYF

J: TRBJ1-3
D: NA
V: TRBV5-1
DNA: TGCGCCAGCAGCTTGGCCGGGGCGGGGTACGGAAACACCATATATTTT
CDR3: CASSLAGAGYGNTIYF

J: TRBJ1-2
D: TRBD1
V: TRBV9
DNA: TGTGCCAGCAGCGTTGGACAGGTAGACGGCTACACCTTC
CDR3: CASSVGQVDGYTF

J: TRBJ2-1
D: TRBD1
V: TRBV9
DNA: TGTGCCAGCAGCGGATACGGGACAGGGGTCCCCTACAATGAGCAGTTCTTC
CDR3: CASSGYGTGVPYNEQFF

J: TRBJ2-7
D: TRBD1
V: TRBV19
DNA: TGTGCCAGTAGTATCCCAGGGGGCTACGAGCAGTACTTC
CDR3: CASSIPGGYEQYF

J: TRBJ2-7
D: NA
V: TRBV5-6
DNA: TGTGCCAGCAGCTTGGCTACAGGGAAAAACGAGCAGTACTTC
CDR3: CASSLATGKNEQYF

J: TRBJ1-4
D: TRBD1
V: TRBV30
DNA: TGTGCAGGGGGCCGAGAAAAACTGTTTTTT
CDR3: CAGGREKLFF

J: TRBJ2-5
D: TRBD2
V: TRBV2
DNA: TGTGCCAGCATTCGACTAGCGGGGCAAGAGACCCAGTACTTC
CDR3: CASIRLAGQETQYF

J: TRBJ1-2
D: TRBD1
V: TRBV7-2
DNA: TGTGCCAGCAGCTTAGGCGCAGGGGGAGGTGGCTACACCTTC
CDR3: CASSLGAGGGGYTF

J: TRBJ2-3
D: TRBD1
V: TRBV6-1
DNA: TGTGCCAGCAGTGGCGAGGACAGGGGGCTTGGAGATACGCAGTATTTT
CDR3: CASSGEDRGLGDTQYF